The 31 T cell receptor beta chains below were found in one sample sequenced in a study of T cell clonality in common variable immunodeficiency. The repertoire was sequenced with immunoSEQ multiplex PCR; TCRdb's copy has only in-frame clones and lacks some. There are around 57,000 clones in the sample, none observed a single time. Sequencing input: peripheral blood mononuclear cells. All receptors derive from a person aged 18-69 years in good health.

This clone was counted between two and nine times. The sequenced fragment ends 3 residues before the CDR3 boundary, so the rest is inferred from the germline J gene. The chain employs TRBV5-1 and TRBJ1-2; a weak D match, TRBD1 (5 bases). This CDR3 comprises 13 residues. Germline CDR1 SGHRS, CDR2 YFSETQ. Trimming cost V 0 bases and J 5 bases, with 8 bases left between them. The DNA read from the CDR3 is TGCGCCAGCAGCTTGGGAGGGGAATATGGC. Translating gives CASSLGGEYG. The whole CDR3 region reads CASSLGGEYGYTF.

This clone has at least ten counts. From the germline J gene comes the end of the CDR3, since the read stops 3 residues before it. The chain uses TRBV5-1 and TRBJ2-5; D not certain. V shed 2 bases and J shed 4 bases, with 9 bases lying between them. The germline V gene has CDR1 SGHRS and CDR2 YFSETQ. The CDR3 loop spans 13 amino acids. The CDR3 loop is CASSLDFLETQYF. The CDR3 bases that were read are TGCGCCAGCAGCTTAGACTTTTTAGAGACC. Full variable domain (missing parts from reference TRBV5-1 and TRBJ2-5): KAGVTQTPRYLIKTRGQQVTLSCSPISGHRSVSWYQQTPGQGLQFLFEYFSETQRNKGNFPGRFSGRQFSNSRSEMNVSTLELGDSALYLCASSLDFLETQYFGPGTRLLVL.

This clone showed up many times. The CDR3 goes on 3 residues after the read ends, and that part is filled in from the germline J gene. J is TRBJ2-7 and V is TRBV5-6; D is ambiguous. Germline-derived CDR1 and CDR2 are SGHDT and YYEEEE. V lost 1 base to trimming and J lost 2 bases, with 10 bases between them. The CDR3 runs to 14 residues. The sequenced part of the CDR3 DNA is TGTGCCAGCAGCTTGTTAACTTTTCCCTACGAG. Translating it yields CASSLLTFPYE. The CDR3 in full is CASSLLTFPYEQYF. The full variable domain, rest sourced from reference TRBV5-6 and TRBJ2-7, is DAGVTQSPTHLIKTRGQQVTLRCSPKSGHDTVSWYQQALGQGPQFIFQYYEEEERQRGNFPDRFSGHQFPNYSSELNVNALLLGDSALYLCASSLLTFPYEQYFGPGTRLTVT.

The table lists this clone with many counts. The read ends 3 residues early relative to the CDR3; the germline J gene fills the gap. The chain has TRBV5-1 and TRBJ2-1, with D uncertain. The CDR3 is 13 amino acids. V lost 2 bases and J 2 bases, leaving 5 bases between the germline ends. Germline V gene data show CDR1 as SGHRS and CDR2 as YFSETQ. The CDR3 DNA, read in part, is TGCGCCAGCAGCTTAAGCACCTACAATGAG. It is translated as CASSLSTYNE. The whole CDR3 protein reads CASSLSTYNEQFF.

In its sample, this clone was seen many times. The CDR3 end lies 3 residues beyond the end of the read and is filled in from the germline J gene. V gene TRBV29-1 combines with J gene TRBJ1-3; tentatively, D is TRBD1 (5 bases). Per the germline V gene, CDR1 is SQVTM and CDR2 is ANQGSEA. The CDR3 is made up of 15 amino acids. Between the trimmed V and J ends, which lost 4 bases and 0 bases, there was a span of 13 bases. The CDR3: CSVGGGGGSGNTIYF. Partial CDR3 DNA: TGCAGCGTTGGGGGGGGTGGCGGCTCTGGAAACACC.

This clone was observed at least ten times. The read terminates 3 residues ahead of where the CDR3 ends, so the germline J gene completes it. The chain combines TRBV28 with TRBJ1-1; D remains unclear. The V and J ends lost 7 bases and 0 bases respectively, with 12 bases between them. The CDR3 runs 14 residues. Germline V lookup: CDR1 MDHEN, CDR2 SYDVKM. CDR3 DNA (partial): TGTGCCAGCACCCCTGACACGTTGAACACTGAA. Its protein is CASTPDTLNTE. The CDR3 in full is CASTPDTLNTEAFF.

This clone has at least ten counts. The read halts 3 residues ahead of the CDR3 end, with the missing end drawn from the germline J gene. The V gene is TRBV10-3, the J gene TRBJ2-3; 12 bases align to TRBD2. Germline assignment: CDR1 ENHRY and CDR2 SYGVKD. CDR3 length equals 19 residues. The J segment lost 1 base and the V segment lost 4 bases, leaving 12 bases of the junction unmatched. The part of the CDR3 DNA that was read is TGTGCCATCAGTGGGTCTAGCGGGAGGGCCCGGGGACGCACAGATACG. The encoded protein is CAISGSSGRARGRTDT. The whole CDR3 is CAISGSSGRARGRTDTQYF.

Remarks on this clone: Sequencing ends 3 residues short of the CDR3 end; the germline J gene provides the rest. V and J are TRBV2 and TRBJ1-5; D possibly corresponds to TRBD1 (5 bases). This CDR3 has 14 residues. V was trimmed by 6 bases and J by 6 bases, leaving 15 bases between them. From germline, CDR1 is SNHLY and CDR2 FYNNEI. CDR3 bases read: TGTGCCAGCAGCCCGCAGGGTACTGGTCAGCCC. Residues: CASSPQGTGQP. The CDR3 as a whole reads CASSPQGTGQPQHF.

This clone was observed at least ten times. The missing CDR3 end, 3 residues past where the read stops, is filled in from the germline J gene. The chain uses TRBV20-1 and TRBJ1-2; D is possibly TRBD1 (6 bases). Germline CDR1 DFQATT, CDR2 SNEGSKA (reference sequence). The CDR3 contains 14 residues. Trimming pared 4 bases from V and 2 bases from J, leaving 14 bases between. The CDR3 reads CSATTQGLNYGYTF. The sequenced part of the CDR3 DNA is TGCAGTGCTACAACACAGGGATTGAACTATGGC.

The sample holds many counts of this clone. Read data end 3 residues before the CDR3 end; the end is taken from the germline J gene. The V and J genes are TRBV6-2 or TRBV6-3 and TRBJ2-2; TRBD1 or TRBD2 may be the D gene (5 bases each). The CDR3 has 16 residues. CDR1 and CDR2 (germline): MNHEY, SVGEGT. V gave up 2 bases and J gave up 1 base, with 11 bases separating them. The CDR3 sequence is CASSYGAGKNTGELFF. The sequenced CDR3 bases are TGTGCCAGCAGTTACGGGGCCGGGAAGAACACCGGGGAG.

The sample holds many counts of this clone. The read falls 3 residues short of the CDR3 end, and the missing part is taken from the germline J gene. The rearrangement uses TRBV19 and TRBJ1-1; D perhaps matches TRBD1 (5 bases). The germline gives CDR1 LNHDA, CDR2 SQIVND (reference sequence). Trimming cost V 2 bases and J 4 bases, with 11 bases left between them. The length of the CDR3 is 14 residues. CDR3 sequence reads: CASSISSGGTEAFF. CDR3 DNA, as far as it was read: TGTGCCAGTAGTATATCCTCGGGGGGCACTGAA.

This clone has only a few counts. The read falls 3 residues short of the CDR3 end, and the missing part is taken from the germline J gene. The sample carries other DNA sequences with the same CDR3. The J gene is TRBJ2-7, the V gene TRBV4-2; 12 bases agree with TRBD2. This CDR3 comprises 17 residues. Germline-derived CDR1 and CDR2 are LGHNA and YNFKEQ. V was pared by 1 base and J by 6 bases, with 10 bases of the junction left unmatched. CDR3 loop: CASSQGLAGGPRREQYF. The sequenced part of the CDR3 DNA is TGTGCCAGCAGCCAAGGGCTAGCGGGGGGGCCGAGGCGCGAG.

This clone was seen ten or more times. The read ends 3 residues early relative to the CDR3; the germline J gene fills the gap. The rearrangement uses TRBV5-6 and TRBJ2-1; TRBD2 aligns across 7 bases. V lost 2 bases and J lost 1; bases outside the gene matches: 3. The CDR3 totals 15 residues. CDR1 is SGHDT, CDR2 YYEEEE, per germline. CDR3 residues: CASSLRAGSYNEQFF. CDR3 bases read: TGTGCCAGCAGCTTACGAGCGGGATCCTACAATGAG.

This clone was seen ten or more times. The observed sequence ends 3 residues before the CDR3 terminus, with the missing tail filled in from the germline J gene. The chain recombines TRBV19 with TRBJ1-5; 10 nucleotides match TRBD1. V lost 3 bases, J lost 7 bases, and 0 bases stayed unmatched. The length of the CDR3 is 13 residues. Germline loops: CDR1 LNHDA, CDR2 SQIVND (reference sequence). This chain's CDR3 is CASSMDRGQPQHF. CDR3 bases read: TGTGCCAGTAGTATGGACAGGGGGCAGCCC.

This clone was seen many times. The missing CDR3 end, 3 residues past where the read stops, is filled in from the germline J gene. The chain employs TRBV5-1 and TRBJ2-3; D may match TRBD1 or TRBD2 (5 bases each). The ends were cut back, 4 bases at V and 0 bases at J, with 12 bases in the middle. Germline V CDR1 and CDR2: SGHRS, YFSETQ. The CDR3 sequence is 15 residues long. CDR3 bases read: TGCGCCAGCAGCCCCGAGGGGATTAGCACAGATACG. This codes for CASSPEGISTDT. The full-length CDR3 reads as CASSPEGISTDTQYF.

This clone was observed many times. The read terminates 3 residues before the CDR3 end, so the remaining end is supplied by the germline J gene. The gene calls are TRBV14 and TRBJ2-1; D might be TRBD1 (6 bases). The V and J ends lost 0 bases and 2 bases respectively, with 14 bases between them. Germline V gene sequence: CDR1 SGHDN, CDR2 FVKESK. The CDR3 consists of 17 residues. The chain's CDR3 is CASSQDRGMGTYNEQFF. The DNA read from the CDR3 is TGTGCCAGCAGCCAAGACAGGGGAATGGGTACCTACAATGAG.

This clone has only a few counts. The sequence runs out 3 residues before the end of the CDR3; the remainder is reconstructed from the germline J gene. The genes are TRBV19 and TRBJ1-5; possible D gene TRBD1, 6 bases. Trimming removed 6 bases from V and 3 bases from J, with 9 bases in between. The CDR3 contains 13 residues. Per germline, CDR1 LNHDA and CDR2 SQIVND (reference sequence). The sequenced CDR3 bases are TGTGCCAGTAGCAGGGGATACAATCAGCCC. It translates to CASSRGYNQP. The whole CDR3 region reads CASSRGYNQPQHF.

There are many counts of this clone. The read falls 3 residues short of the CDR3 end, and the missing part is taken from the germline J gene. The chain is built from TRBV7-9 and TRBJ2-5, with D perhaps matching TRBD2 (6 bases). The length of the CDR3 is 14 residues. From germline, CDR1 is SEHNR and CDR2 FQNEAQ (reference sequence). V was pared by 5 bases and J by 1 base, with 11 bases between. CDR3 sequence: CASSRGGSQETQYF. The CDR3 bases that were read are TGTGCCAGCAGCCGTGGGGGGAGCCAAGAGACC.

Ten or more counts support this clone. The read falls 3 residues short of the CDR3 end, and the missing part is taken from the germline J gene. The chain is built from TRBV11-2 and TRBJ2-7; TRBD2 matches 10 bases. The CDR3 length is 13 residues. Germline V CDR1 and CDR2: SGHAT, FQNNGV. J gave up 6 bases and V 7 bases, and 6 bases lay outside the gene matches. The CDR3 spells CASKREGGSEQYF. Partial CDR3 DNA: TGTGCCAGCAAGCGGGAGGGCGGTAGCGAG.

This clone was counted ten times or more. The CDR3 goes on 3 residues after the read ends, and that part is filled in from the germline J gene. The chain couples TRBV11-2 to TRBJ2-5; TRBD2 aligns across 7 bases. Per germline, CDR1 SGHAT and CDR2 FQNNGV. With 5 bases clipped from V and 2 bases from J, the junction kept 8 bases outside the gene matches. CDR3 size: 15 residues. The CDR3 bases that were read are TGTGCCAGCAGCATTCAAGCGGGGTCACAAGAGACC. It specifies CASSIQAGSQET. From start to end, the CDR3 is CASSIQAGSQETQYF.

This clone was counted at least ten times. The read ends 3 residues shy of where the CDR3 ends; the end is completed using the germline J gene. The J gene is TRBJ2-3, the V gene TRBV18; perhaps TRBD2 as D (5 bases). The CDR3 spans 14 residues. Germline CDR1 KGHSH, CDR2 LQKENI. Trimming removed 1 base at V and 3 bases at J, with 8 bases between. The CDR3 protein is CASSPLRGTDTQYF. The CDR3 DNA, read in part, is TGTGCCAGCTCACCACTGAGAGGGACAGATACG.

The table lists this clone with many counts. The read comes to an end 3 residues before the CDR3 does, leaving the germline J gene to fill in the end. The chain joins TRBV20-1 to TRBJ1-6; D is possibly TRBD1 (5 bases). The CDR3 contains 14 residues. The germline V gene encodes CDR1 DFQATT and CDR2 SNEGSKA (reference sequence). Trimming removed 6 bases at V and 8 bases at J, with 17 bases between. The CDR3 DNA, read in part, is TGCAGTGCCGCGAGCCAGGGTAGACATTCACCC. Amino acid sequence: CSAASQGRHSP. The whole CDR3 sequence reads CSAASQGRHSPLHF.

A few counts support this clone. The CDR3 reads CASSLTVSSYNEQFF. The CDR3 bases that were read are TGTGCCAGCAGCTTGACGGTGAGCTCCTACAATGAG. The rearrangement links TRBV5-4 to TRBJ2-1; D unresolved. The read falls 3 residues short of the CDR3 end, and the missing part is taken from the germline J gene. V gave up 1 base and J gave up 0 bases, with 8 bases separating them. The germline V gene encodes CDR1 SGHNT and CDR2 YYREEE (reference sequence). CDR3 size: 15 residues.

This clone was detected ten times or more. The sequenced CDR3 bases are TGCAGTGCTTCTAGCGGGCACAACCAAGAGACC. This encodes CSASSGHNQET. The complete CDR3 protein is CSASSGHNQETQYF. This chain joins TRBV20-1 and TRBJ2-5; TRBD2 matches 8 bases. The DNA ends 3 residues before the CDR3 does, and the rest of the CDR3 is filled in from the germline J gene. J gave up 0 bases and V 5 bases, and 5 bases lay outside the gene matches. The CDR3 sequence is 14 residues long. The germline V gene encodes CDR1 DFQATT and CDR2 SNEGSKA (reference sequence).

This clone was recorded at least ten times. With the read ending 3 residues before the CDR3 end, the germline J gene is used to fill in that end. The rearrangement links TRBV19 to TRBJ2-5; TRBD1 aligns across 8 bases. The CDR3 consists of 15 residues. Germline V lookup: CDR1 LNHDA, CDR2 SQIVND (reference sequence). With 4 bases clipped from V and 4 bases from J, the junction kept 8 bases outside the gene matches. The sequenced part of the CDR3 DNA is TGTGCCAGTAGTACCGGACAGGGACGGGGAGAGACC. Protein sequence: CASSTGQGRGET. The entire CDR3 protein is CASSTGQGRGETQYF.

This clone was seen ten or more times. With the read ending 3 residues before the CDR3 end, the germline J gene is used to fill in that end. V and J are TRBV7-8 and TRBJ2-5; either TRBD1 or TRBD2 may supply D (7 bases each). Trimming pared 2 bases from V and 5 bases from J, leaving 18 bases between. The CDR3 covers 16 residues. The germline CDR1 and CDR2 sequences are SGHVS and FQNEAQ. CDR3 DNA, as far as it was read: TGTGCCAGCAGCTTACAGGGGGGAGGGGCGGCCGAGACC. This translates into CASSLQGGGAAET. The entire CDR3 protein is CASSLQGGGAAETQYF. Looking up the rest from reference TRBV7-8 and TRBJ2-5 gives the full variable domain: GAGVSQSPRYKVAKRGQDVALRCDPISGHVSLFWYQQALGQGPEFLTYFQNEAQLDKSGLPSDRFFAERPEGSVSTLKIQRTQQEDSAVYLCASSLQGGGAAETQYFGPGTRLLVL.

This clone was observed many times. The CDR3 end falls 3 residues outside the read, so it is completed with the germline J gene. The V and J genes are TRBV12-3 or TRBV12-4 and TRBJ1-2; D gene unclear. The CDR3 loop spans 14 amino acids. Partial CDR3 DNA: TGTGCCAGCAGTTTAAAAGGGTGGGCGAGGGGC. Its translation is CASSLKGWARG. The CDR3 as a whole reads CASSLKGWARGYTF.

This clone was seen repeatedly, ten times or more. The CDR3 end falls 3 residues outside the read, so it is completed with the germline J gene. This sequence joins TRBV29-1 and TRBJ2-5; a possible D gene is TRBD1 (5 bases). The length of the CDR3 is 14 residues. Deletions cut 6 bases from V and 1 base from J, with 15 bases between. Germline CDR1 and CDR2: SQVTM and ANQGSEA. The chain's CDR3 is CSVESQGSQETQYF. Partial CDR3 DNA: TGCAGCGTAGAAAGCCAGGGTTCCCAAGAGACC.

This clone was counted at least ten times. The read ends 3 residues shy of where the CDR3 ends; the end is completed using the germline J gene. The chain recombines TRBV10-3 with TRBJ1-5, with D possibly being TRBD1 (5 bases). This CDR3 comprises 14 residues. Germline V lookup: CDR1 ENHRY, CDR2 SYGVKD. Trimming removed 5 bases from V and 3 bases from J, with 11 bases in between. The part of the CDR3 DNA that was read is TGTGCCATCAGTTCCGACAGTCCCAATCAGCCC. The encoded protein is CAISSDSPNQP. The full-length CDR3 reads as CAISSDSPNQPQHF.

This clone was seen ten or more times. The read ends 3 residues early relative to the CDR3; the germline J gene fills the gap. The chain couples TRBV20-1 to TRBJ1-1, with D possibly being TRBD1 (5 bases). V was pared by 6 bases and J by 1 base, with 12 bases between. This CDR3 is built from 13 residues. The germline CDR1 and CDR2 sequences are DFQATT and SNEGSKA (reference sequence). CDR3 residues: CSAARDRNTEAFF. The part of the CDR3 DNA that was read is TGCAGTGCGGCCCGAGACAGGAACACTGAA.

This clone was seen at least ten times. The sequence runs out 3 residues before the end of the CDR3; the remainder is reconstructed from the germline J gene. The chain couples TRBV6-2 or TRBV6-3 to TRBJ2-7; weak D call: TRBD2 (6 bases). Germline values: CDR1 MNHEY, CDR2 SVGEGT. The CDR3 is 15 amino acids. Trimming pared 1 base from V and 3 bases from J, leaving 13 bases between. CDR3: CASSYLGEVNYEQYF. The CDR3 DNA, read in part, is TGTGCCAGCAGTTACTTAGGGGAGGTTAACTACGAG.